A single sample gave rise to the 8 T cell receptor beta chains below, sequenced in a study of beta chain features in type 1 diabetes. The investigators reverse transcribed all of the isolated RNA, so they sequenced expressed TCRB transcripts. The table came from immunoSEQ multiplex PCR; TCRdb's copy has only in-frame clones and leaves some out. The data contain under 400,000 clones, about 12% of them singletons. The sequenced sample was naive CD4+ T cells from blood. The receptors were gathered from a man aged 18 to 35 in good health.

The V call is TRBV18, the J call TRBJ1-3; D not certain. The CDR3 is 17 residues long. V lost 1 base and J 0 bases, leaving 13 bases between the germline ends. Germline loops: CDR1 KGHSH, CDR2 LQKENI. CDR3 DNA sequence: TGTGCCAGCTCACCACGAGGCACAACCAGCTCTGGAAACACCATATATTTT. The encoded protein is CASSPRGTTSSGNTIYF.

The chain recombines TRBV2 with TRBJ2-1, with TRBD1 matching 11 bases. With V trimmed by 6 bases and J by 7 bases, 11 bases remained unmatched. The V gene's germline CDR1 is SNHLY and CDR2 FYNNEI. CDR3 length: 16 residues. This CDR3 reads CASRFSGTGGDNEQFF. DNA for the CDR3: TGTGCCAGCAGATTCTCCGGGACAGGGGGTGATAATGAGCAGTTCTTC.

The genes are TRBV14 and TRBJ1-2, with D maybe TRBD1 (5 bases). The length of the CDR3 is 15 residues. Trimming cost V 1 base and J 7 bases, with 16 bases left between them. Germline values: CDR1 SGHDN, CDR2 FVKESK. CDR3 sequence reads: CASSQGLSRVFGYTF. The CDR3 nucleotides read TGTGCCAGCAGCCAAGGTTTATCCAGGGTCTTTGGCTACACCTTC.

In nucleotides, the CDR3 is TGTGCCAGCAGCCCGCGGGGCGTCTCTAGCACAGATACGCAGTATTTT. It yields the protein CASSPRGVSSTDTQYF. J is TRBJ2-3 and V is TRBV7-9; maybe TRBD2 (6 bases). Germline CDR1 reads SEHNR; CDR2 reads FQNEAQ (reference sequence). The V end was cut by 5 bases, the J end by 0 bases, with 15 bases between. This CDR3 has 16 residues.

A few counts support this clone. Here the CDR3 reads CASSSGSSYEQYF. CDR3 in DNA: TGTGCCAGCAGTTCAGGTAGCTCCTACGAGCAGTACTTC. The V gene is TRBV28, the J gene TRBJ2-7, with no clear D. The CDR3 contains 13 residues. Germline CDR1 and CDR2: MDHEN and SYDVKM. Trimming removed 4 bases from V and 0 bases from J, with 7 bases in between.

The rearrangement joins TRBV21-1 to TRBJ2-5; the table assigns TRBD1, which was not confirmed against the DNA. TRBV21-1 is an annotated pseudogene. There are 14 residues in the CDR3. The CDR3 region is CASVDRGDQETQYF. The DNA for the CDR3 is TGTGCCAGCGTTGACAGGGGGGACCAAGAGACCCAGTACTTC.

Only a few counts were recorded for this clone. This chain joins TRBV7-9 and TRBJ1-2; maybe TRBD1 (6 bases). There are 16 residues in the CDR3. V was pared by 2 bases and J by 6 bases, with 19 bases between. CDR1 and CDR2 (germline): SEHNR, FQNEAQ (reference sequence). CDR3 loop: CASSLIRTVSFNGYTF. CDR3 sequence (DNA): TGTGCCAGCAGCTTAATTCGGACAGTATCTTTCAATGGCTACACCTTC.

V is TRBV6-5 and J is TRBJ2-6; D ambiguous. CDR1 is MNHEY and CDR2 is SVGAGI in the germline V gene. The CDR3 has 15 amino acids. The germline V and J ends were trimmed by 0 bases and 0 bases, with 3 bases remaining between them. CDR3 amino acids: CASSYSRSGANVLTF. CDR3 bases: TGTGCCAGCAGTTACTCTCGCTCTGGGGCCAACGTCCTGACTTTC.